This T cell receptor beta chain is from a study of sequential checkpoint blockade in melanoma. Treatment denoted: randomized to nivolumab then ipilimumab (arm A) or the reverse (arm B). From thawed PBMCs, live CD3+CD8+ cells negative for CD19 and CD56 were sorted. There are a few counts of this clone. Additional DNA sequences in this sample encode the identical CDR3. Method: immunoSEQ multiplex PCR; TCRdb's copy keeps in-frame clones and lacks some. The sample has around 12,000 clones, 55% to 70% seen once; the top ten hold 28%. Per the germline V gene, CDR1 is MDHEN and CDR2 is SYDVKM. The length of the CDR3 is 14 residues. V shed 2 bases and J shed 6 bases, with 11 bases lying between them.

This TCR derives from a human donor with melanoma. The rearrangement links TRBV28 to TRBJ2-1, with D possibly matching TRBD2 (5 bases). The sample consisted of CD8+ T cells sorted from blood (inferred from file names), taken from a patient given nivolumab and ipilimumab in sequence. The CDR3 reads CASSLAGGLNEQFF. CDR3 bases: TGTGCCAGCAGTTTAGCGGGTGGCCTCAATGAGCAGTTCTTC. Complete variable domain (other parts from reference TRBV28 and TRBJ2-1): DVKVTQSSRYLVKRTGEKVFLECVQDMDHENMFWYRQDPGLGLRLIYFSYDVKMKEKGDIPEGYSVSREKKERFSLILESASTNQTSMYLCASSLAGGLNEQFFGPGTRLTVL.